The T cell receptor beta chain described here comes from a study of T cell changes during pregnancy in multiple sclerosis. Clones were read by immunoSEQ multiplex PCR, and TCRdb kept only the in-frame ones, dropping some. The data contain about 53,000 clones, roughly 91% of them singletons. Germline V CDR1 and CDR2: LNHDA, SQIVND (reference sequence). This CDR3 has 13 residues. With V trimmed by 5 bases and J by 3 bases, 3 bases remained unmatched. Here the sequenced sample was CD4+ T cells from peripheral blood mononuclear cells, taken in the third trimester of pregnancy. This TCR came from a female donor with multiple sclerosis, enrolled in a pregnancy study. V is TRBV19 and J is TRBJ1-1; TRBD1 matches 7 bases. The CDR3 coding sequence is TGTGCCAGTAGTCTGGGGACAGACACTGAAGCTTTCTTT. Protein: CASSLGTDTEAFF.